This is a list of T cell receptor beta chains from one sample in a study of shared clonotypes between healthy human individuals. Clones were sequenced by immunoSEQ multiplex PCR, and TCRdb holds only the in-frame ones, with some missing. The profile shows more than 2 million clones, approximately 94% of them singletons. The sequenced sample was naive CD8+ T cells sorted from blood. All receptors derive from a man between 18 and 35 years old in good health. CDR3s include the opening cysteine and the closing phenylalanine or tryptophan. Fields, in order: clone size, J gene, V gene, D gene, CDR3 protein, CDR3 DNA. D genes are given only for firm matches. The listing skips clone size in some rows; elsewhere it reads once, few, many or a size class.

abundance: -
j_gene: TRBJ2-7
v_gene: TRBV19
d_gene: -
CDR3aa: CASSIEEGFEQYF
CDR3nt: TGTGCCAGTAGTATAGAGGAGGGCTTCGAGCAGTACTTC

abundance: -
j_gene: TRBJ2-2
v_gene: TRBV7-9
d_gene: -
CDR3aa: CASSRTGELFF
CDR3nt: TGTGCCAGCAGCCGGACCGGGGAGCTGTTTTTT

abundance: -
j_gene: TRBJ2-2
v_gene: TRBV5-4
d_gene: -
CDR3aa: CASSLDRGMGGELFF
CDR3nt: TGTGCCAGCAGCTTGGATCGGGGGATGGGCGGGGAGCTGTTTTTT

abundance: -
j_gene: TRBJ1-5
v_gene: TRBV4-1
d_gene: -
CDR3aa: CASSLRGTGNQPQHF
CDR3nt: TGCGCCAGCAGCCTTAGGGGGACGGGCAATCAGCCCCAGCATTTT

abundance: -
j_gene: TRBJ2-1
v_gene: TRBV28
d_gene: TRBD2
CDR3aa: CASSPTGTTFDEQFF
CDR3nt: TGTGCCAGCAGCCCAACGGGGACTACCTTCGACGAGCAGTTCTTC

abundance: -
j_gene: TRBJ1-2
v_gene: TRBV13
d_gene: TRBD1
CDR3aa: CASSYDRGYGYTF
CDR3nt: TGTGCCAGCAGCTATGACAGGGGCTATGGCTACACCTTC

abundance: -
j_gene: TRBJ2-7
v_gene: TRBV6-5
d_gene: -
CDR3aa: CASSYSSGTYEQYF
CDR3nt: TGTGCCAGCAGTTACTCTTCAGGTACCTACGAGCAGTACTTC

abundance: -
j_gene: TRBJ2-7
v_gene: TRBV4-1
d_gene: -
CDR3aa: CASSQERGPYEQYF
CDR3nt: TGCGCCAGCAGCCAAGAAAGAGGACCATACGAGCAGTACTTC

abundance: -
j_gene: TRBJ2-7
v_gene: TRBV6-6
d_gene: -
CDR3aa: CASSYAGITYEQYF
CDR3nt: TGTGCCAGCAGTTACGCAGGGATCACCTACGAGCAGTACTTC

abundance: -
j_gene: TRBJ2-3
v_gene: TRBV10-1
d_gene: -
CDR3aa: CASSGGGVVGDTQYF
CDR3nt: TGCGCCAGCAGTGGAGGAGGGGTGGTTGGAGATACGCAGTATTTT

abundance: -
j_gene: TRBJ2-1
v_gene: TRBV10-3
d_gene: TRBD2
CDR3aa: CATSGGAGASYNEQFF
CDR3nt: TGTGCCACCAGCGGAGGAGCGGGAGCCTCCTACAATGAGCAGTTCTTC

abundance: -
j_gene: TRBJ2-7
v_gene: TRBV11-2
d_gene: -
CDR3aa: CASSLGPGWEQYF
CDR3nt: TGTGCCAGCAGCTTGGGCCCTGGTTGGGAGCAGTACTTC

abundance: once
j_gene: TRBJ2-3
v_gene: TRBV27
d_gene: TRBD1
CDR3aa: CASRGTVQSFTDTQYF
CDR3nt: TGTGCCAGCAGGGGGACAGTCCAGAGTTTCACAGATACGCAGTATTTT

abundance: -
j_gene: TRBJ2-7
v_gene: TRBV4-1
d_gene: -
CDR3aa: CASSQVTGSYEQYF
CDR3nt: TGCGCCAGCAGCCAAGTAACGGGCTCCTACGAGCAGTACTTC

abundance: -
j_gene: TRBJ1-1
v_gene: TRBV6-5
d_gene: TRBD1
CDR3aa: CASRKQGGTEAFF
CDR3nt: TGTGCCAGCAGGAAACAGGGGGGCACTGAAGCTTTCTTT

abundance: once
j_gene: TRBJ1-3
v_gene: TRBV5-6
d_gene: -
CDR3aa: CASSITPGNTIYF
CDR3nt: TGTGCCAGCAGCATTACCCCTGGAAACACCATATATTTT

abundance: -
j_gene: TRBJ2-5
v_gene: TRBV13
d_gene: TRBD1
CDR3aa: CASSPGGQEAQETQYF
CDR3nt: TGTGCCAGCAGCCCAGGGGGACAGGAGGCCCAAGAGACCCAGTACTTC

abundance: -
j_gene: TRBJ1-1
v_gene: TRBV7-6
d_gene: TRBD1
CDR3aa: CASSSKQGNLGTEAFF
CDR3nt: TGTGCCAGCAGCTCAAAACAGGGGAATCTCGGCACTGAAGCTTTCTTT

abundance: -
j_gene: TRBJ2-2
v_gene: TRBV15
d_gene: TRBD1
CDR3aa: CATSRDITGQLAGELFF
CDR3nt: TGTGCCACCAGCAGAGATATCACGGGACAGCTCGCCGGGGAGCTGTTTTTT

abundance: -
j_gene: TRBJ2-7
v_gene: TRBV4-1
d_gene: -
CDR3aa: CASSQELGYVEQYF
CDR3nt: TGCGCCAGCAGCCAAGAACTTGGCTATGTCGAGCAGTACTTC

abundance: -
j_gene: TRBJ2-7
v_gene: TRBV29-1
d_gene: TRBD2
CDR3aa: CSARTSGAYEQYF
CDR3nt: TGCAGCGCCCGGACTAGCGGCGCCTACGAGCAGTACTTC

abundance: -
j_gene: TRBJ2-5
v_gene: TRBV7-9
d_gene: -
CDR3aa: CASSSDWGRRGETQYF
CDR3nt: TGTGCCAGCAGCTCCGATTGGGGGAGGAGGGGAGAGACCCAGTACTTC

abundance: -
j_gene: TRBJ1-6
v_gene: TRBV5-6
d_gene: TRBD1
CDR3aa: CASSIPGQNSPLHF
CDR3nt: TGTGCCAGCAGCATTCCGGGACAGAATTCACCCCTCCACTTT

abundance: once
j_gene: TRBJ1-1
v_gene: TRBV6-5
d_gene: -
CDR3aa: CASSYQGVTEAFF
CDR3nt: TGTGCCAGCAGTTATCAAGGGGTCACTGAAGCTTTCTTT

abundance: -
j_gene: TRBJ2-3
v_gene: TRBV10-2
d_gene: TRBD1
CDR3aa: CVTRGSTDTQYF
CDR3nt: TGCGTCACCAGGGGGTCCACAGATACGCAGTATTTT

abundance: -
j_gene: TRBJ2-5
v_gene: TRBV27
d_gene: TRBD1
CDR3aa: CASSTGTALQETQYF
CDR3nt: TGTGCCAGCAGTACAGGGACAGCCCTGCAAGAGACCCAGTACTTC

abundance: -
j_gene: TRBJ1-1
v_gene: TRBV5-6
d_gene: -
CDR3aa: CASSWGTFNTEAFF
CDR3nt: TGTGCCAGCAGCTGGGGGACCTTTAACACTGAAGCTTTCTTT

abundance: -
j_gene: TRBJ1-1
v_gene: TRBV14
d_gene: -
CDR3aa: CASSQTSGPEAFF
CDR3nt: TGTGCCAGCAGCCAAACCTCGGGACCTGAAGCTTTCTTT

abundance: -
j_gene: TRBJ2-7
v_gene: TRBV6-5
d_gene: TRBD1
CDR3aa: CASRSGQAPEQYF
CDR3nt: TGTGCCAGCAGATCGGGACAGGCACCCGAGCAGTACTTC

abundance: -
j_gene: TRBJ1-1
v_gene: TRBV28
d_gene: -
CDR3aa: CASSLPAGVEAFF
CDR3nt: TGTGCCAGCAGTTTACCCGCCGGGGTAGAAGCTTTCTTT

abundance: -
j_gene: TRBJ2-7
v_gene: TRBV9
d_gene: -
CDR3aa: CASSHSQDISPYEQYF
CDR3nt: TGTGCCAGCAGCCACTCACAAGACATATCTCCCTACGAGCAGTACTTC

abundance: once
j_gene: TRBJ2-7
v_gene: TRBV4-3
d_gene: -
CDR3aa: CASSQAVTYEQYF
CDR3nt: TGCGCCAGCAGCCAAGCTGTGACCTACGAGCAGTACTTC

abundance: -
j_gene: TRBJ2-7
v_gene: TRBV4-2
d_gene: -
CDR3aa: CASSQGLASGYEQYF
CDR3nt: TGTGCCAGCAGCCAAGGTCTTGCTAGTGGTTACGAGCAGTACTTC

abundance: -
j_gene: TRBJ2-5
v_gene: TRBV9
d_gene: -
CDR3aa: CASSVDGGVETQYF
CDR3nt: TGTGCCAGCAGCGTAGACGGGGGAGTAGAGACCCAGTACTTC

abundance: -
j_gene: TRBJ2-7
v_gene: TRBV10-2
d_gene: -
CDR3aa: CASSDLEQAYEQYF
CDR3nt: TGCGCCAGCAGTGATCTCGAGCAGGCCTACGAGCAGTACTTC

abundance: -
j_gene: TRBJ2-7
v_gene: TRBV5-5
d_gene: -
CDR3aa: CASSFSAAYYEQYF
CDR3nt: TGTGCCAGCAGCTTCTCGGCGGCCTACTACGAGCAGTACTTC

abundance: -
j_gene: TRBJ2-7
v_gene: TRBV6-6
d_gene: TRBD1
CDR3aa: CASREGQVISYEQYF
CDR3nt: TGTGCCAGCAGGGAGGGACAGGTGATCTCCTACGAGCAGTACTTC

abundance: -
j_gene: TRBJ1-1
v_gene: TRBV13
d_gene: TRBD1
CDR3aa: CASSRPGQGTEAFF
CDR3nt: TGTGCCAGCAGCAGACCGGGACAGGGCACTGAAGCTTTCTTT

abundance: -
j_gene: TRBJ2-2
v_gene: TRBV9
d_gene: -
CDR3aa: CASSVNPGELFF
CDR3nt: TGTGCCAGCAGCGTAAATCCCGGGGAGCTGTTTTTT

abundance: -
j_gene: TRBJ2-1
v_gene: TRBV11-2
d_gene: TRBD2
CDR3aa: CASSPTSGVRAEQFF
CDR3nt: TGTGCCAGCAGCCCGACTAGCGGCGTTAGGGCTGAGCAGTTCTTC

abundance: -
j_gene: TRBJ1-1
v_gene: TRBV30
d_gene: -
CDR3aa: CAWSVGGGTEAFF
CDR3nt: TGTGCCTGGAGTGTTGGGGGGGGCACTGAAGCTTTCTTT

abundance: -
j_gene: TRBJ1-5
v_gene: TRBV19
d_gene: -
CDR3aa: CASSTPAGWGQPQHF
CDR3nt: TGTGCCAGTAGTACCCCGGCAGGGTGGGGTCAGCCCCAGCATTTT

abundance: once
j_gene: TRBJ2-7
v_gene: TRBV27
d_gene: -
CDR3aa: CASSLSAGTESYEQYF
CDR3nt: TGTGCCAGCAGTTTATCGGCCGGGACCGAATCCTACGAGCAGTACTTC

abundance: once
j_gene: TRBJ2-1
v_gene: TRBV27
d_gene: TRBD2
CDR3aa: CASSLGGPLAGERNEQFF
CDR3nt: TGTGCCAGCAGTTTAGGGGGGCCACTAGCGGGAGAGCGGAATGAGCAGTTCTTC

abundance: -
j_gene: TRBJ1-1
v_gene: TRBV13
d_gene: TRBD1
CDR3aa: CASSALGTGDTEAFF
CDR3nt: TGTGCCAGCAGCGCTCTGGGGACAGGGGACACTGAAGCTTTCTTT

abundance: -
j_gene: TRBJ2-5
v_gene: TRBV5-6
d_gene: TRBD1
CDR3aa: CASSLNYQGALQETQYF
CDR3nt: TGTGCCAGCAGCCTTAACTATCAGGGGGCTCTGCAAGAGACCCAGTACTTC